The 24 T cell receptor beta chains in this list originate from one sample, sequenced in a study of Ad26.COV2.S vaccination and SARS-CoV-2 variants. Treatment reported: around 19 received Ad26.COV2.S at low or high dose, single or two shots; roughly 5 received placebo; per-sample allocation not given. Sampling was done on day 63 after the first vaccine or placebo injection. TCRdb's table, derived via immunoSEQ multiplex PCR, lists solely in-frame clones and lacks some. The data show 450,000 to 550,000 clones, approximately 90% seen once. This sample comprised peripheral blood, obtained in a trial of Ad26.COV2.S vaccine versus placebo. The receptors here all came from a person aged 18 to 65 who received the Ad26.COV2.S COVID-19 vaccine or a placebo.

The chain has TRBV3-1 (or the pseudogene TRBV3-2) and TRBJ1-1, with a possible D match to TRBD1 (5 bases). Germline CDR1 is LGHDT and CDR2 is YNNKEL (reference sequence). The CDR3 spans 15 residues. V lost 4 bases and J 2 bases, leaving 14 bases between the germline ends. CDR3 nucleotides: TGTGCCAGCAGCCCAGGGTCCCAGCCAAACACTGAAGCTTTCTTT. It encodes CASSPGSQPNTEAFF.

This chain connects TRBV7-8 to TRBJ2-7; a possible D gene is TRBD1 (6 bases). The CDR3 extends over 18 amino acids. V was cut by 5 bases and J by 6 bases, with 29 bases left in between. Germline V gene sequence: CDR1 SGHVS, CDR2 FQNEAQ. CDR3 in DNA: TGTGCCAGCAGCCCCCCGGTGGTCAAACCGTCAGGGGTCTCCGAGCAGTACTTC. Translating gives CASSPPVVKPSGVSEQYF.

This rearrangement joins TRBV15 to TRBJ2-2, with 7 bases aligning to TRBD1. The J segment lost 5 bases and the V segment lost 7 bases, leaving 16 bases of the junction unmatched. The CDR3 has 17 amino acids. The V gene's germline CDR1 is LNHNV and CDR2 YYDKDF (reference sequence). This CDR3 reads CATKPLGRQGWTGELFF. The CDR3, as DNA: TGTGCCACCAAACCCCTGGGCAGACAGGGTTGGACCGGGGAGCTGTTTTTT.

The CDR3 here is CASSLETGRYNEQFF. The CDR3 DNA is TGTGCCAGCAGCTTAGAGACAGGGAGATACAATGAGCAGTTCTTC. J is TRBJ2-1 and V is TRBV7-2; 7 positions match TRBD1. Germline loops: CDR1 SGHTA, CDR2 FQGNSA. The CDR3 loop spans 15 amino acids. V was clipped by 1 base and J by 4 bases; unmatched bases: 4.

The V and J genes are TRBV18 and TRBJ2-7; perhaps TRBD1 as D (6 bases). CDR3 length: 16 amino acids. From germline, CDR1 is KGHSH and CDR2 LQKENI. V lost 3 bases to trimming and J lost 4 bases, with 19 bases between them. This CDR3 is CASSPFRTQGSYEQYF. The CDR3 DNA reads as TGTGCCAGCTCACCCTTCCGGACCCAGGGGTCTTACGAGCAGTACTTC.

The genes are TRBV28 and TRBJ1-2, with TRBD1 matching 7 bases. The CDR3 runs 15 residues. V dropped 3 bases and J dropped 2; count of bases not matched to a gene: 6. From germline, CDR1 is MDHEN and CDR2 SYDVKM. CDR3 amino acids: CASSLPTTGNYGYTF. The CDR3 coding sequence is TGTGCCAGCAGTTTGCCCACGACAGGGAACTATGGCTACACCTTC.

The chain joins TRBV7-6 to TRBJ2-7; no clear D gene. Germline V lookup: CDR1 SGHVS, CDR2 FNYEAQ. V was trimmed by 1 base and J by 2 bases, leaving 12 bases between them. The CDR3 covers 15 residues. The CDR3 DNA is TGTGCCAGCAGCTTAGGTGATGGGATCCCCTACGAGCAGTACTTC. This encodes CASSLGDGIPYEQYF.

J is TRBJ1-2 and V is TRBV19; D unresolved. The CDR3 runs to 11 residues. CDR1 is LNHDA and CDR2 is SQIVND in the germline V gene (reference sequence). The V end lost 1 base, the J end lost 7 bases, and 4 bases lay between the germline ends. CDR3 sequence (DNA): TGTGCCAGTAGTATAGCGGGTGGCTACACCTTC. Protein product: CASSIAGGYTF.

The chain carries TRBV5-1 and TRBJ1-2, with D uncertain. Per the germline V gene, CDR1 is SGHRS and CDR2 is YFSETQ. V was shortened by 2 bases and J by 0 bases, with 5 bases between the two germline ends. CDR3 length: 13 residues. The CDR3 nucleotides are TGCGCCAGCAGCTTTAGTACTAACTATGGCTACACCTTC. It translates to CASSFSTNYGYTF.

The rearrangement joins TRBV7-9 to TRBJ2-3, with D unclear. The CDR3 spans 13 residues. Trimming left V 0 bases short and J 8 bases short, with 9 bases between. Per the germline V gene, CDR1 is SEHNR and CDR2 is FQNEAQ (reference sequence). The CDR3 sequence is CASSLASPITQYF. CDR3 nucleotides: TGTGCCAGCAGCTTAGCGAGTCCTATTACGCAGTATTTT.

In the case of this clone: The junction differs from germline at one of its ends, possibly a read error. The DNA for the CDR3 is TGTGCTAGCAGCTTGTGGACTAGCGGGGGAACTTCCTACGAGCAGTACTTC. Its translation is CASSLWTSGGTSYEQYF. The chain has TRBV7-7 and TRBJ2-7, with 13 bases identical to TRBD2. Germline loops: CDR1 SSHAT, CDR2 FNYEAQ (reference sequence). This CDR3 spans 17 amino acids. The full variable domain, rest sourced from reference TRBV7-7 and TRBJ2-7, is GAGVSQSPRYKVTKRGQDVTLRCDPISSHATLYWYQQALGQGPEFLTYFNYEAQPDKSGLPSDRFSAERPEGSISTLTIQRTEQRDSAMYRCASSLWTSGGTSYEQYFGPGTRLTVT.

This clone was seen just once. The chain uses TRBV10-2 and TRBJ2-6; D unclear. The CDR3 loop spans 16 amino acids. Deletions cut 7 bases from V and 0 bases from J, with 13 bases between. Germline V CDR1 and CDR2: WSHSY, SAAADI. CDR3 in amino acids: CASTSPVGSGANVLTF. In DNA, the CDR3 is TGCGCCAGCACCTCCCCGGTGGGCTCTGGGGCCAACGTCCTGACTTTC.

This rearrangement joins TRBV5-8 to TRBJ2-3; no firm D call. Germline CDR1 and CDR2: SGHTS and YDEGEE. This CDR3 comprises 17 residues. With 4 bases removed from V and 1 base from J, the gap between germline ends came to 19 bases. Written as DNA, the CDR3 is TGTGCCAGCAGCCCGGTTGTTGTGTCGGTACGCACAGATACGCAGTATTTT. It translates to CASSPVVVSVRTDTQYF. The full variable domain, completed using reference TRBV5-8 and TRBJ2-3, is EAGVTQSPTHLIKTRGQQATLRCSPISGHTSVYWYQQALGLGLQFLLWYDEGEERNRGNFPPRFSGRQFPNYSSELNVNALELEDSALYLCASSPVVVSVRTDTQYFGPGTRLTVL.

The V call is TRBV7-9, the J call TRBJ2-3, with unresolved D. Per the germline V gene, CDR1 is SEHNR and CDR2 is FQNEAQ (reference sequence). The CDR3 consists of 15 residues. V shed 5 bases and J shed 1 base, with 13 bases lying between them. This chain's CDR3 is CASSPLGSRTDTQYF. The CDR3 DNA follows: TGTGCCAGCAGCCCGTTGGGGTCTCGCACAGATACGCAGTATTTT.

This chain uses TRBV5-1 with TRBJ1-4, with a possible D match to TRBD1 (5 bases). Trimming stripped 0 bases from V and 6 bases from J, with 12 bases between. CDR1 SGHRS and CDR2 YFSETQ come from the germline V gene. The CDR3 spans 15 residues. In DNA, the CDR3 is TGCGCCAGCAGCTTGGAGGGGAGGAGGGATGAAAAACTGTTTTTT. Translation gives CASSLEGRRDEKLFF.

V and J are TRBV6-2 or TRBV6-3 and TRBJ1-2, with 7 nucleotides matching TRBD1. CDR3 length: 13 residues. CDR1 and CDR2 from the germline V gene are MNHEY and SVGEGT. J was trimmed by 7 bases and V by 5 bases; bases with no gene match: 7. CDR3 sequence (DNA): TGTGCCAGCAGTCAGACAGGGCGAAGTGGCTACACCTTC. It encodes CASSQTGRSGYTF.

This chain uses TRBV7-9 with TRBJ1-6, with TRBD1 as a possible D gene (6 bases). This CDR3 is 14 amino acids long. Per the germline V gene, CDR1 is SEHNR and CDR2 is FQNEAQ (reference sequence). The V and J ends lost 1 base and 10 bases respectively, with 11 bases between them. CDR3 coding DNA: TGTGCCAGCAGCTTAGAACAGGGAGGGTCACCCCTCCACTTT. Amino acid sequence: CASSLEQGGSPLHF.

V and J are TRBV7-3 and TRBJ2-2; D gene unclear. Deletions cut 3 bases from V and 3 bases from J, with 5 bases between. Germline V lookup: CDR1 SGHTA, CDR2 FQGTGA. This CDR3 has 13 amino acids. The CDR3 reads CASSLGYTGELFF. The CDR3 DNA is TGTGCCAGCAGCTTGGGTTACACCGGGGAGCTGTTTTTT.

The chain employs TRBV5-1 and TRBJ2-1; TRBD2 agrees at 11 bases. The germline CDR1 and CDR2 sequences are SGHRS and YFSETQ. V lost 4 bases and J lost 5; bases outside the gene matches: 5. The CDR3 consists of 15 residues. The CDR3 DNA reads TGCGCCAGCAGCCCCACTAGCGGGAGCCACAATGAGCAGTTCTTC. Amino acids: CASSPTSGSHNEQFF.

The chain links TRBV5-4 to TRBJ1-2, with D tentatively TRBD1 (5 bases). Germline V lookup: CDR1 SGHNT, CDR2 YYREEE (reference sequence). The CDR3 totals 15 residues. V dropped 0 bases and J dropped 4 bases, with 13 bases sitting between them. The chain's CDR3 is CASSLELGLGYGYTF. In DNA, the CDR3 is TGTGCCAGCAGCTTGGAATTGGGGCTCGGCTATGGCTACACCTTC.

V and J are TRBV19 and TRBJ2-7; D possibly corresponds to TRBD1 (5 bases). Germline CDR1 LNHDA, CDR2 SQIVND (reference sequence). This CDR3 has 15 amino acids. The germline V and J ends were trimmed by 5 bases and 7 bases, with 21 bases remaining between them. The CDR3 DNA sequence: TGTGCCAGTAGTGACAGTGTCGGCCACCCTAGAGAGCAGTACTTC. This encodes CASSDSVGHPREQYF.

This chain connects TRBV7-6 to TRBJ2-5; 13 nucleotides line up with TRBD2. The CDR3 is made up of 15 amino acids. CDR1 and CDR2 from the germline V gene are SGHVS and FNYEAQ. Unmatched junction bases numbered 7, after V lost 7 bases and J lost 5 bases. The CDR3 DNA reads TGTGCCAGCACCGGACTAGCGGGGGCGGGGGAGACCCAGTACTTC. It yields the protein CASTGLAGAGETQYF. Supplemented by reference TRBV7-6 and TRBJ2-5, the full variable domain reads GAGVSQSPRYKVTKRGQDVALRCDPISGHVSLYWYRQALGQGPEFLTYFNYEAQQDKSGLPNDRFSAERPEGSISTLTIQRTEQRDSAMYRCASTGLAGAGETQYFGPGTRLLVL.

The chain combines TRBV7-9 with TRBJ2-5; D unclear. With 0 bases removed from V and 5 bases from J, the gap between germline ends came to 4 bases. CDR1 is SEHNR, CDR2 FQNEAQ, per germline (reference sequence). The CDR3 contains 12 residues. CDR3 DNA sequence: TGTGCCAGCAGCTTAGCGCACGAGACCCAGTACTTC. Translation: CASSLAHETQYF.

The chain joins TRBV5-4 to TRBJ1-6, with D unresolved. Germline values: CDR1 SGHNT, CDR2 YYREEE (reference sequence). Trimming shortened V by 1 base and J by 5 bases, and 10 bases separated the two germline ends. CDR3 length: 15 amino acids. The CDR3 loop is CASSLRASNNSPLHF. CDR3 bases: TGTGCCAGCAGCTTGCGGGCCTCAAATAATTCACCCCTCCACTTT. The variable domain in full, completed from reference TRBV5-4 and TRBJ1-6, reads ETGVTQSPTHLIKTRGQQVTLRCSSQSGHNTVSWYQQALGQGPQFIFQYYREEENGRGNFPPRFSGLQFPNYSSELNVNALELDDSALYLCASSLRASNNSPLHFGNGTRLTVT.